The 7 T cell receptor beta chains in this list originate from one sample, sequenced in a study of blood T cell repertoires in COVID-19. Profiled with immunoSEQ multiplex PCR; TCRdb holds only in-frame clones, not every one. This sample carries just under 45,000 clones, roughly 87% of them seen once, and the ten largest clones take approximately 23%. Input material: peripheral blood. Receptors were obtained from a woman aged 80 or over in a cohort sampled during active or convalescent COVID-19.

The chain carries TRBV2 and TRBJ1-2; no reliable D call. Per the germline V gene, CDR1 is SNHLY and CDR2 is FYNNEI. The CDR3 covers 14 residues. Trimming stripped 3 bases from V and 7 bases from J, with 15 bases between. This CDR3 reads CASSEGRYLVGYTF. CDR3 DNA sequence: TGTGCCAGCAGTGAGGGCAGGTACCTGGTTGGCTACACCTTC.

There are a few counts of this clone. This rearrangement joins TRBV9 to TRBJ1-2; 10 nucleotides agree with TRBD1. The germline V gene encodes CDR1 SGDLS and CDR2 YYNGEE. The CDR3 is 16 residues long. The V gene end was trimmed by 3 bases and the J gene end by 7 bases; junction bases not matched to a gene: 12. In DNA form, the CDR3 reads TGTGCCAGCAGCGCGGACCCCGGGACAGGGGTCGGTGGCTACACCTTC. Translating it yields CASSADPGTGVGGYTF.

The chain combines TRBV3-1 (or the pseudogene TRBV3-2) with TRBJ2-7; D uncertain. This CDR3 spans 17 amino acids. Trimming cost V 4 bases and J 0 bases, with 19 bases left between them. Germline V lookup: CDR1 LGHDT, CDR2 YNNKEL (reference sequence). The CDR3 DNA reads TGTGCCAGCAGCCCCCGCTCTCTTGGCCTGTCCTCCTACGAGCAGTACTTC. It is translated as CASSPRSLGLSSYEQYF.

There are a few counts of this clone. The chain carries TRBV7-9 and TRBJ2-5, with 7 bases identical to TRBD2. Germline assignment: CDR1 SEHNR and CDR2 FQNEAQ (reference sequence). Losses at the gene ends were 11 bases for V and 5 bases for J; bases not matched to a gene: 11. This CDR3 has 13 residues. The CDR3 region has the DNA TGTGCCTGCTCAATGGGGGGGGACGAGACCCAGTACTTC. Residues: CACSMGGDETQYF.

The rearrangement joins TRBV10-2 to TRBJ1-2, with TRBD1 identical over 9 bases. Germline trimming cut 3 bases from V and 4 bases from J; bases unmatched to any gene: 12. The CDR3 spans 17 residues. Germline V CDR1 and CDR2: WSHSY, SAAADI. CDR3 nucleotide sequence: TGCGCCAGCAGTGAAATACAGGGGGCGCGGGGATTCTATGGCTACACCTTC. This codes for CASSEIQGARGFYGYTF.

The chain joins TRBV6-5 to TRBJ2-3, with D possibly matching TRBD2 (6 bases). Trimming left V 2 bases short and J 3 bases short, with 9 bases between. CDR1 and CDR2 (germline): MNHEY, SVGAGI. This CDR3 comprises 14 residues. CDR3 region: CASSYAGGTDTQYF. The CDR3 coding sequence is TGTGCCAGCAGTTACGCCGGAGGGACAGATACGCAGTATTTT.

V usage is TRBV7-9 and J usage is TRBJ2-1, with no clear D. This CDR3 region has 11 residues. Trimming took off 4 bases at V and 9 bases at J, with 7 bases between the two ends. CDR1 and CDR2 (germline): SEHNR, FQNEAQ (reference sequence). This CDR3 reads CASSSTGEQFF. The CDR3 nucleotides are TGTGCCAGCAGCTCTACGGGTGAGCAGTTCTTC.